Ten or more counts support the clone carrying this T cell receptor (beta chain). CDR3 size: 15 residues. J gave up 4 bases and V 5 bases, and 7 bases lay outside the gene matches. CDR1 and CDR2 from the germline V gene are MNHEY and SMNVEV (reference sequence). This sample stems from a study of Graves' ophthalmopathy and Graves' hyperthyroidism. TCR beta CDR3 amplification used RNA transcripts. Second-round multiplex PCR came after a first-round RT-PCR that employed HTBI primers. TCRdb re-analysed the multiplex PCR reads in MiXCR, keeping a single row per CDR3 protein. The table lists over 450,000 distinct CDR3 sequences, approximately 14% of them singletons, with about 9.4% in the top ten. Disease in donors with ophthalmopathy had moderate-to-severe activity, CAS ≥3, NOSPECS ≥4 and under 3 months' duration.

V and J are TRBV27 and TRBJ1-2; 10 positions match TRBD1. This clonotype was obtained from a woman aged 30 to 39 with Graves' ophthalmopathy. Sequenced: blood. CDR3: CASSPWTGGTYGYTF. The CDR3 region has the DNA TGTGCCAGCAGTCCATGGACAGGGGGGACCTATGGCTACACCTTC.